The clone carrying this T cell receptor beta chain was detected a few times. The CDR3 sequence is 16 residues long. The junction had 5 bases not matched to a gene; V was cut back by 3 bases and J by 0 bases. Looked up from germline, CDR1 is DFQATT and CDR2 is SNEGSKA (reference sequence). TCRdb used MiXCR to reprocess the RT-PCR reads, holding one entry per CDR3 protein. The sample consists of a few hundred thousand distinct CDR3 sequences, around 11% of them appearing once. The data are from a study of response to subunit inactivated influenza vaccine. The same sample was also used in a study of T cells expressing NK-cell markers. Per that study: 5'RACE template switching with UMIs produced the TCR beta cDNA. HCMV seropositivity characterized most of the eight sequenced donors, and seronegativity one.

The TCR was taken from a man aged 50 to 60 who received an inactivated influenza vaccine. V is TRBV20-1 and J is TRBJ2-7; 13 positions agree with TRBD2. The starting material was PBMCs from blood, obtained on the day of vaccination. The CDR3 DNA reads as TGCAGTGCTAGGGGGACTAGCGGGACCCTCTCCTACGAGCAGTACTTC. It translates to CSARGTSGTLSYEQYF.